This TCR beta chain was sequenced during a study of identical twins' blood T cells. Study details: Approximately 50 million reads covered about six alpha-chain and about six beta-chain libraries.

This clonotype occurred a few times. TCRdb re-called the 5' RACE reads through MiXCR, storing one row per CDR3 protein. The profile shows fewer than 450,000 distinct CDR3 sequences, 28% of them singletons. Germline V gene lookup returns CDR1 SGHRS and CDR2 YFSETQ. The CDR3 is 13 residues long. V lost 0 bases to trimming and J lost 7 bases, with 5 bases between them. This rearrangement joins TRBV5-1 to TRBJ1-6; D not resolved. This receptor was obtained from a woman aged 18-55 years in good health. Sequences were obtained from PBMCs. The CDR3, as DNA: TGCGCCAGCAGCTTGGTACGAAATTCACCCCTCCACTTT. The encoded protein is CASSLVRNSPLHF.